This T cell receptor (beta chain) was retrieved from a study of blood T cell repertoires in COVID-19. Across the whole study: Material from acute and convalescent COVID-19 was sourced from the United States, Italy and Spain. Sources were T cells, B-cell-depleted T cells, or PBMCs; the material itself was cDNA or gDNA.

The trim removed 2 bases at V and 2 bases at J, leaving 2 bases unmatched. CDR1 is LGHDT, CDR2 YNNKEL, per germline (reference sequence). This CDR3 spans 15 amino acids. Assay used: immunoSEQ multiplex PCR; TCRdb lists only in-frame clones, some missing. The sample yields almost 350,000 clones, approximately 90% seen once. The clonotype was recovered from a woman aged 55-69 years with COVID-19, enrolled during active disease. The gene calls are TRBV3-1 (or the pseudogene TRBV3-2) and TRBJ1-2; TRBD1 matches 10 bases. Sequenced: peripheral blood. CDR3 sequence reads: CASSQWTGGNYGYTF. CDR3 nucleotides: TGTGCCAGCAGCCAATGGACAGGGGGGAACTATGGCTACACCTTC.